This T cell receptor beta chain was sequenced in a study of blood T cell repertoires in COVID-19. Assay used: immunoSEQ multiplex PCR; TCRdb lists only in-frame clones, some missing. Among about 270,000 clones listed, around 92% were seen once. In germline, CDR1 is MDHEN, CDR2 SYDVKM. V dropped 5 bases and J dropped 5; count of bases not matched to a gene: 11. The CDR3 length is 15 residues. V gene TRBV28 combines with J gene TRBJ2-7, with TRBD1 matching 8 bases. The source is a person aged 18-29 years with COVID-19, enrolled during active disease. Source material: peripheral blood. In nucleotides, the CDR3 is TGTGCCAGCAGTCCGGGGGACAGGTTAAGTCACGAGCAGTACTTC. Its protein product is CASSPGDRLSHEQYF. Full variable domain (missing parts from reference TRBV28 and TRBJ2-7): DVKVTQSSRYLVKRTGEKVFLECVQDMDHENMFWYRQDPGLGLRLIYFSYDVKMKEKGDIPEGYSVSREKKERFSLILESASTNQTSMYLCASSPGDRLSHEQYFGPGTRLTVT.